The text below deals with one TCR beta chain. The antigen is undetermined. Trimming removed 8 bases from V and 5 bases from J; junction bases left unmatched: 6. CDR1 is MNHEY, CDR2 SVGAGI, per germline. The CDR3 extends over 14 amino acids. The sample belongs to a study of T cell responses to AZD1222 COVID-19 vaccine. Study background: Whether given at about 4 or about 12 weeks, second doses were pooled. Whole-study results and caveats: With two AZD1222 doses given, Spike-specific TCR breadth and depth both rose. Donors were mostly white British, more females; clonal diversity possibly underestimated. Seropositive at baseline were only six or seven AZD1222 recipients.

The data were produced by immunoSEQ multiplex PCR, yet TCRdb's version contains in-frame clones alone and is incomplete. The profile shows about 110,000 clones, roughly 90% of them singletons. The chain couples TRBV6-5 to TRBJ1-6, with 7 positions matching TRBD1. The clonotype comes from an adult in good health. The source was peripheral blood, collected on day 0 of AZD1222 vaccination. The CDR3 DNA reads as TGTGCCAGCCAAGGGACAGTTGATAATTCACCCCTCCACTTT. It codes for CASQGTVDNSPLHF.